One and the same sample provided the 5 T cell receptor beta chains below, sequenced in a study of OX40 agonist ivuxolimab in advanced cancers. Profiled with immunoSEQ multiplex PCR; TCRdb holds only in-frame clones, not every one. The table has about 120,000 clones, 80% to 90% seen once. The material sequenced was CD4+ or CD8+ T cells sorted from blood, taken in a trial of the OX40 agonist ivuxolimab. The receptors were sampled from an adult with an advanced solid tumor such as melanoma, head and neck, liver or kidney cancer.

The sample holds one count of this clone. The chain carries TRBV29-1 and TRBJ1-3; D gene uncertain. Germline CDR1 reads SQVTM; CDR2 reads ANQGSEA. V shed 2 bases and J shed 2 bases, with 7 bases lying between them. The CDR3 has 13 residues. This chain's CDR3 is CSVELAAGNTIYF. In nucleotides, the CDR3 is TGCAGCGTTGAACTGGCTGCTGGAAACACCATATATTTT. Combining the CDR3 with reference TRBV29-1 and TRBJ1-3 gives the whole variable domain SAVISQKPSRDICQRGTSLTIQCQVDSQVTMMFWYRQQPGQSLTLIATANQGSEATYESGFVIDKFPISRPNLTFSTLTVSNMSPEDSSIYLCSVELAAGNTIYFGEGSWLTVV.

This chain links TRBV6-6 with TRBJ1-5; perhaps TRBD1 as D (5 bases). Looked up from germline, CDR1 is MNHNY and CDR2 is SVGAGI (reference sequence). V lost 6 bases and J lost 5, with 17 bases in between. The CDR3 has 15 amino acids. The CDR3: CASRGTSRSDQPQHF. The DNA of the CDR3 is TGTGCCAGCAGGGGGACGAGTCGCTCGGATCAGCCCCAGCATTTT.

In this sample, this clone turned up a few times. This sample also contains other DNA sequences that code for the same CDR3. The rearrangement joins TRBV11-2 to TRBJ2-7; 8 bases align to TRBD2. V dropped 6 bases and J dropped 7; count of bases not matched to a gene: 17. The CDR3 length is 16 residues. Germline V gene lookup returns CDR1 SGHAT and CDR2 FQNNGV. CDR3 coding DNA: TGTGCCAGCAGTCCGCTTAGGGGTCGGGGGGGCAAGGAGCAGTACTTC. Translating gives CASSPLRGRGGKEQYF.

This chain joins TRBV7-9 and TRBJ2-1, with D perhaps TRBD2 (6 bases). There are 16 residues in the CDR3. Germline V gene sequence: CDR1 SEHNR, CDR2 FQNEAQ (reference sequence). V lost 1 base to trimming and J lost 2 bases, with 12 bases between them. The CDR3: CASSLVVTSAYNEQFF. Here the CDR3 DNA reads TGTGCCAGCAGCTTAGTGGTGACTAGTGCCTACAATGAGCAGTTCTTC.

The rearrangement joins TRBV7-3 to TRBJ2-7; D is undetermined. Trimming removed 4 bases at V and 3 bases at J, with 10 bases between. Germline V gene data show CDR1 as SGHTA and CDR2 as FQGTGA. The CDR3 is 13 amino acids. CDR3 nucleotide sequence: TGTGCCAGCAGCTCCTATCGAGGCTACGAGCAGTACTTC. Translated, it gives CASSSYRGYEQYF.